Listed here are 9 T cell receptor beta chains from one sample, sequenced in a study of T cells in Graves' hyperthyroidism and ophthalmopathy. Using RNA transcripts as the source, TCR beta CDR3 regions were amplified. In the first-round RT-PCR of the TCR CDR3, the HTBI primer set was used. MiXCR was run by TCRdb on the multiplex PCR reads, yielding one entry per CDR3 protein. The profile covers 350,000 or so distinct CDR3 sequences, with roughly 21% appearing a single time and around 50% taken by the ten largest. The sequenced material came from blood. The receptors shown here come from a woman between 45 and 65 years old with Graves' hyperthyroidism.

The sample holds a few counts of this clonotype. This chain uses TRBV5-5 with TRBJ1-2; D gene unclear. CDR3 length: 13 amino acids. Per the germline V gene, CDR1 is SGHKS and CDR2 is YYEKEE (reference sequence). Trimming took off 4 bases at V and 8 bases at J, with 15 bases between the two ends. This chain's CDR3 is CASSLQGQLGYTF. As DNA, the CDR3 is TGTGCCAGCAGCCTGCAAGGGCAACTAGGCTACACCTTC.

This clonotype has ten or more counts. The chain uses TRBV3-1 and TRBJ2-5; perhaps TRBD1 as D (6 bases). This CDR3 spans 14 amino acids. The germline CDR1 and CDR2 sequences are LGHDT and YNNKEL (reference sequence). The V gene lost 4 bases and the J gene lost 5 bases, with 14 bases spanning the gap. CDR3 DNA: TGTGCCAGCAGCCCCCTGAGGGGGTCGGAGACCCAGTACTTC. This translates into CASSPLRGSETQYF.

This clonotype has only a few counts. The V and J genes are TRBV5-1 and TRBJ1-1; no reliable D call. Germline loops: CDR1 SGHRS, CDR2 YFSETQ. Between the trimmed V and J ends, which lost 4 bases and 5 bases, there was a span of 15 bases. The CDR3 has 14 residues. In DNA form, the CDR3 reads TGCGCCAGCAGCCCGAACGCCGTGGGAACTGAAGCTTTCTTT. Amino acids: CASSPNAVGTEAFF.

This clonotype has a handful of counts. The J gene is TRBJ2-1, the V gene TRBV29-1; 7 bases are shared with TRBD1. The V gene's germline CDR1 is SQVTM and CDR2 ANQGSEA. The CDR3 length is 12 residues. V trimming: 6 bases; J trimming: 3 bases; junction bases outside the gene matches: 2. The CDR3 DNA sequence: TGCAGCGTGGCAGGGGGCTACAATGAGCAGTTCTTC. Its translation is CSVAGGYNEQFF.

This clonotype was counted ten times or more. The V gene is TRBV20-1, the J gene TRBJ2-1, with TRBD2 matching 9 bases. Germline V gene data show CDR1 as DFQATT and CDR2 as SNEGSKA (reference sequence). The CDR3 consists of 17 residues. J was trimmed by 0 bases and V by 1 base; bases with no gene match: 7. CDR3 sequence reads: CSARGGSGGTSYNEQFF. Here the CDR3 DNA reads TGCAGTGCTAGAGGCGGAAGCGGGGGGACCTCCTACAATGAGCAGTTCTTC.

This clonotype turned up a few times. The CDR3 nucleotides read TGTGCCAGCAGCTTAATGGGACTAGGTAGCGGGGGCACAGATACGCAGTATTTT. Translation: CASSLMGLGSGGTDTQYF. The rearrangement joins TRBV7-3 to TRBJ2-3; 8 bases agree with TRBD2. The CDR3 is 18 residues long. The germline CDR1 and CDR2 sequences are SGHTA and FQGTGA. The trim removed 1 base at V and 1 base at J, leaving 10 bases unmatched.

This clonotype was observed many times. The chain uses TRBV20-1 and TRBJ2-3, with 9 bases identical to TRBD2. After removal of 5 bases from V and 6 bases from J, the junction contained 12 bases not matched to a gene. Germline V CDR1 and CDR2: DFQATT, SNEGSKA (reference sequence). CDR3 length equals 15 residues. The CDR3 DNA follows: TGCAGTGCTCGCCCACCGGGACTAGCCCCCGATACGCAGTATTTT. Translating it yields CSARPPGLAPDTQYF.

The V call is TRBV2, the J call TRBJ2-3; D might be TRBD2 (6 bases). Trimming removed 6 bases from V and 2 bases from J, with 18 bases in between. CDR3 size: 16 residues. Germline V gives CDR1 SNHLY, CDR2 FYNNEI. The CDR3 region has the DNA TGTGCCAGCAGCGGACTGGCTAGCGCGACCACAGATACGCAGTATTTT. This translates into CASSGLASATTDTQYF.

This rearrangement joins TRBV7-6 to TRBJ2-7, with a tentative D call TRBD1 (6 bases). The CDR3 is 13 residues long. V dropped 5 bases and J dropped 3 bases, with 11 bases sitting between them. Germline V gene lookup returns CDR1 SGHVS and CDR2 FNYEAQ. CDR3 sequence reads: CASSVGTSYEQYF. The CDR3, as DNA: TGTGCCAGCAGCGTCGGGACAAGCTACGAGCAGTACTTC.